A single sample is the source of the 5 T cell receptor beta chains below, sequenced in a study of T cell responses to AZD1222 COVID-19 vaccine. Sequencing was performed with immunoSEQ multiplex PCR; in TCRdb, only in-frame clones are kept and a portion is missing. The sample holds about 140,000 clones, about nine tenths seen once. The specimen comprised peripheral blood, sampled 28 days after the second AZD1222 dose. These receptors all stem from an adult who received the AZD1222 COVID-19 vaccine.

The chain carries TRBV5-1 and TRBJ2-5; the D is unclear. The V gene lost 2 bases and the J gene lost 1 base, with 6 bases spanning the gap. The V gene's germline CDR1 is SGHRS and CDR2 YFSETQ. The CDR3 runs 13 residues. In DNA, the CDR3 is TGCGCCAGCAGCTTCCTAGTCCAAGAGACCCAGTACTTC. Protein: CASSFLVQETQYF.

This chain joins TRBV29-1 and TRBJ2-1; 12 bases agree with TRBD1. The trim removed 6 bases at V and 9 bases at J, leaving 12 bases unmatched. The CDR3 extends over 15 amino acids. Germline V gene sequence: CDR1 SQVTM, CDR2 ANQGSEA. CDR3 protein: CSVEQLGQGAVEQFF. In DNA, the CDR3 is TGCAGCGTGGAACAACTGGGACAGGGGGCGGTTGAGCAGTTCTTC.

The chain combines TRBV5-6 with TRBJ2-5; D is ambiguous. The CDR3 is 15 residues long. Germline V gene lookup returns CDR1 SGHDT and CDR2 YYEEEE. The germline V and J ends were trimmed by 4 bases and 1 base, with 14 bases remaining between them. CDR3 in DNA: TGTGCCAGCAGCGTAGGCAGCTTAATCCAAGAGACCCAGTACTTC. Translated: CASSVGSLIQETQYF.

In DNA form, the CDR3 reads TGTGCCAGCAGGTCACACAGGGATGAGCAGTTCTTC. It translates to CASRSHRDEQFF. The genes are TRBV6-5 and TRBJ2-1; maybe TRBD1 (6 bases). This CDR3 spans 12 amino acids. V was pared by 6 bases and J by 8 bases, with 11 bases between. Germline assignment: CDR1 MNHEY and CDR2 SVGAGI.

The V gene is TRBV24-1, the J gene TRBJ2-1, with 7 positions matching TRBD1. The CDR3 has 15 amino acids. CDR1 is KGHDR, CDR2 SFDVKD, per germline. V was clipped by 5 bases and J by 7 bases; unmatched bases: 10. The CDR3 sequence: CATSGGRQGRNEQFF. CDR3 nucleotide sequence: TGTGCCACCAGTGGGGGACGACAGGGTAGGAATGAGCAGTTCTTC.